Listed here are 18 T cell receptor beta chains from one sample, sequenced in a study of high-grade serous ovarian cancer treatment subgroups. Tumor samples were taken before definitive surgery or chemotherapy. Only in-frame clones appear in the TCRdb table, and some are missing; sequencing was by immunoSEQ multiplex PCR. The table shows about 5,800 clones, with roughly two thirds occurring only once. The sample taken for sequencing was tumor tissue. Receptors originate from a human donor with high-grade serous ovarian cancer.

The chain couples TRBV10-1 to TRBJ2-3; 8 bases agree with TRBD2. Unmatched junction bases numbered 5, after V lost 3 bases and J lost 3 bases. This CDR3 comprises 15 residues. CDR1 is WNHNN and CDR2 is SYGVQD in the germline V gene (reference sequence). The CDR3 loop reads CASSERRGATDTQYF. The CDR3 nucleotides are TGCGCCAGCAGTGAAAGGCGGGGGGCAACAGATACGCAGTATTTT.

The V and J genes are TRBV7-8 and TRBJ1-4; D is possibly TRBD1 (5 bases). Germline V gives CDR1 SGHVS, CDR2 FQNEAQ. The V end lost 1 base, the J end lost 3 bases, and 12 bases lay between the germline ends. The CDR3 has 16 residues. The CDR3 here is CASSLGEGWANEKLFF. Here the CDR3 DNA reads TGTGCCAGCAGCTTAGGAGAGGGGTGGGCTAATGAAAAACTGTTTTTT.

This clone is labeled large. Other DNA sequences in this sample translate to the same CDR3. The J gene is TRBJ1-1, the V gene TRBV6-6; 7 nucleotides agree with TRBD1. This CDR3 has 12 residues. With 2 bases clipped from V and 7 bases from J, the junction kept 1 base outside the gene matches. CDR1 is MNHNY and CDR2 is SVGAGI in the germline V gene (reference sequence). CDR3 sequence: CASSYRTGEAFF. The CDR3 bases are TGTGCCAGCAGTTACCGGACAGGTGAAGCTTTCTTT.

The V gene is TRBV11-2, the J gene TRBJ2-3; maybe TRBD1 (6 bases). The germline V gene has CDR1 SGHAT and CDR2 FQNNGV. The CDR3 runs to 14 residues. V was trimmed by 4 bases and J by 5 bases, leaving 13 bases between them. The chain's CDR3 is CASSSIARGDTQYF. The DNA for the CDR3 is TGTGCCAGCAGCTCCATCGCCAGGGGAGATACGCAGTATTTT.

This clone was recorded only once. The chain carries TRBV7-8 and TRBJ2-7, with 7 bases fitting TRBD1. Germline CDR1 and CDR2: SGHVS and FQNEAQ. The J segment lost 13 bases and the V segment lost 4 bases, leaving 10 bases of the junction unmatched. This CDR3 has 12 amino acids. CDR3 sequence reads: CASSSLGGQEYF. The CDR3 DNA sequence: TGTGCCAGCAGCTCACTAGGGGGCCAGGAATACTTC. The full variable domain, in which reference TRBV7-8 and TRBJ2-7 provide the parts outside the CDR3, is GAGVSQSPRYKVAKRGQDVALRCDPISGHVSLFWYQQALGQGPEFLTYFQNEAQLDKSGLPSDRFFAERPEGSVSTLKIQRTQQEDSAVYLCASSSLGGQEYFGPGTRLTVT.

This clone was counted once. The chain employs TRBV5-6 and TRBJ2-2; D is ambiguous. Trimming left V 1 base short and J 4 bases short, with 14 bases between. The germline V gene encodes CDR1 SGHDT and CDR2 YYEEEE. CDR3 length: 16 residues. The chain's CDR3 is CASSLLERWSTGELFF. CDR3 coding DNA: TGTGCCAGCAGCTTGCTAGAAAGGTGGAGCACCGGGGAGCTGTTTTTT.

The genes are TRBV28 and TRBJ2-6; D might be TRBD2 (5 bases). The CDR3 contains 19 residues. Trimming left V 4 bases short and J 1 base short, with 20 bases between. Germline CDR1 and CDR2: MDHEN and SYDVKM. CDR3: CASSSPGISRGSGANVLTF. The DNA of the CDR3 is TGTGCCAGCAGTTCCCCGGGGATATCCCGAGGGTCTGGGGCCAACGTCCTGACTTTC.

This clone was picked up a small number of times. CDR3 nucleotide sequence: TGTGCCAGCAGTTTAGGGGGGAACACCGGGGAGCTGTTTTTT. Encoded protein: CASSLGGNTGELFF. The chain links TRBV6-6 to TRBJ2-2; TRBD1 is a possible D gene (6 bases). V dropped 4 bases and J dropped 1 base, with 7 bases sitting between them. Germline CDR1 reads MNHNY; CDR2 reads SVGAGI (reference sequence). This CDR3 comprises 14 residues.

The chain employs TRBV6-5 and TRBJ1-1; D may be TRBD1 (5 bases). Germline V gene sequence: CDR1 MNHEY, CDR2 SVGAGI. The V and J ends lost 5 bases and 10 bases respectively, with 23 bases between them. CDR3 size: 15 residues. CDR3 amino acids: CASSPLSRGQSAAFF. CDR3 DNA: TGTGCCAGCAGTCCGCTATCCCGGGGCCAATCCGCAGCTTTCTTT.

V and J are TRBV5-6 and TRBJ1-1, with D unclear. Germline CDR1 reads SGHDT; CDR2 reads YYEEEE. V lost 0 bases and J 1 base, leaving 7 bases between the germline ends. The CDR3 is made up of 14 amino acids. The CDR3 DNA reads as TGTGCCAGCAGCTTGGGGGAGCCGAACACTGAAGCTTTCTTT. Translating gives CASSLGEPNTEAFF.

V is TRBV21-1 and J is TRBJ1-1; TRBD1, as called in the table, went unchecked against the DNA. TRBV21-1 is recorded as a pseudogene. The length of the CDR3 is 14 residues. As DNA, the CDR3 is TGTGCCAGCAGCAAACCAGTTATGAACACTGAAGCTTTCTTT. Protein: CASSKPVMNTEAFF.

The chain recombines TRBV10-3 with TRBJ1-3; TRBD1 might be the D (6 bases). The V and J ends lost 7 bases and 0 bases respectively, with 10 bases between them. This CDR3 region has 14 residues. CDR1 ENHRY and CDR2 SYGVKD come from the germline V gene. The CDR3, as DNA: TGTGCCATCAACCCGGACAGCTCTGGAAACACCATATATTTT. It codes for CAINPDSSGNTIYF.

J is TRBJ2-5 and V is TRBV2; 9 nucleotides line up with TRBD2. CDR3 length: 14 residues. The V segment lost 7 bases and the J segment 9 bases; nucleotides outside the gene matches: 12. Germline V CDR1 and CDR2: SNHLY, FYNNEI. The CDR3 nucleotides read TGTGCCAGCACCGGACTAGCGAGCACCCGGGCCCAGTACTTC. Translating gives CASTGLASTRAQYF.

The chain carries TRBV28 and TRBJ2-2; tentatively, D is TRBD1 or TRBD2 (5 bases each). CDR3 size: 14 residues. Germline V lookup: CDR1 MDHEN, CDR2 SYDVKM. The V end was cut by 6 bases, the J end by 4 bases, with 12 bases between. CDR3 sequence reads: CASRGDRPTGELFF. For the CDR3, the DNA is TGTGCCAGCAGGGGGGACCGGCCCACCGGGGAGCTGTTTTTT.

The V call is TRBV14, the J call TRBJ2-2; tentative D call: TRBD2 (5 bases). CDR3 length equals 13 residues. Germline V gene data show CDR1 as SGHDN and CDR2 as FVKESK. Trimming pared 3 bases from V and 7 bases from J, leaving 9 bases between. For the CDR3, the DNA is TGTGCCAGCAGCCAGTACCGGGACGGGGAGCTGTTTTTT. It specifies CASSQYRDGELFF.

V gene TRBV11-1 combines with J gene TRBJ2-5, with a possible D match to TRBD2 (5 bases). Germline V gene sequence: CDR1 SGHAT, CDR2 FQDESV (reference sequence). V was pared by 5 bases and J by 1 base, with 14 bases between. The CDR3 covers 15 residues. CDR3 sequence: CASSPYGLSQETQYF. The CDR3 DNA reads TGTGCCAGCAGCCCCTACGGACTGAGCCAAGAGACCCAGTACTTC.

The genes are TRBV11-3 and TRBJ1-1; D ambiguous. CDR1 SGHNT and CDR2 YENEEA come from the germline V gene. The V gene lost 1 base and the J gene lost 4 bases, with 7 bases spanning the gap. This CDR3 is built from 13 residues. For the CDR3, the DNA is TGTGCCAGCAGCTTAGGGCAATTCACTGAAGCTTTCTTT. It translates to CASSLGQFTEAFF.

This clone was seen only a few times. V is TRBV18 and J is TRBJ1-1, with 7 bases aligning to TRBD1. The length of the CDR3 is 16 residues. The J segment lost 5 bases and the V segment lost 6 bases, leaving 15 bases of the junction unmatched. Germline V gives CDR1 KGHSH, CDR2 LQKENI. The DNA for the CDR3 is TGTGCCAGCTCGTATGGAAAGGGAGGGGGCTTGACTGAAGCTTTCTTT. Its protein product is CASSYGKGGGLTEAFF.